At least ten counts were recorded for the clone carrying this TCR beta chain. Axillary draining lymph nodes of breast cancer patients supplied the node samples. One entry per CDR3 protein results from TCRdb running MiXCR on the multiplex PCR reads. Here the sample spans approximately 130,000 distinct CDR3 sequences, approximately 20% being singletons. From germline, CDR1 is SEHNR and CDR2 FQNEAQ (reference sequence). V dropped 0 bases and J dropped 2 bases, with 3 bases sitting between them. CDR3 length: 13 amino acids. These data originate in a study of breast tumors, draining lymph nodes, adjacent tissues.

The sequenced material came from axillary lymph node tissue. The TCR was taken from a female donor with breast cancer. Some clones in this sample may be carry-over from other donors' samples. The J gene is TRBJ2-3, the V gene TRBV7-9, with unresolved D. The CDR3 protein is CASSLAATDTQYF. The CDR3 DNA reads TGTGCCAGCAGCTTAGCGGCCACAGATACGCAGTATTTT.